What follows are 14 T cell receptor beta chains derived from one specimen sequenced in a study of cytomegalovirus exposure and HLA in healthy donors. The PCR had 60 Vbeta and 13 Jbeta primers. Sequenced by immunoSEQ multiplex PCR; TCRdb stores in-frame clones only, minus some. The sample consists of 160,000 or so clones, 70% to 90% of them appearing once. Specimen: PBMCs. The receptors come from a woman aged 25-40 years in good health and CMV-seronegative.

This clone was detected once. V and J are TRBV5-1 and TRBJ2-7; 9 bases map to TRBD1. V was pared by 8 bases and J by 2 bases, with 17 bases of the junction left unmatched. The CDR3 loop spans 17 amino acids. In germline, CDR1 is SGHRS, CDR2 YFSETQ. The CDR3 bases are TGCGCCAGTGTCAGACGGACAGGGGCCGATCTTGCCTACGAGCAGTACTTC. It encodes CASVRRTGADLAYEQYF. Using reference TRBV5-1 and TRBJ2-7 for the parts outside the CDR3, the full variable domain is KAGVTQTPRYLIKTRGQQVTLSCSPISGHRSVSWYQQTPGQGLQFLFEYFSETQRNKGNFPGRFSGRQFSNSRSEMNVSTLELGDSALYLCASVRRTGADLAYEQYFGPGTRLTVT.

The chain links TRBV5-1 to TRBJ2-1; 8 positions match TRBD1. Trimming took 4 bases from V and 3 from J; bases not matched to a gene: 6. CDR1 SGHRS and CDR2 YFSETQ come from the germline V gene. The CDR3 has 15 residues. DNA for the CDR3: TGCGCCAGCAGCCCTGGGACAGGCATCTACAATGAGCAGTTCTTC. Translating it yields CASSPGTGIYNEQFF.

CDR3 sequence reads: CASSQFRDISYEQYF. CDR3 nucleotide sequence: TGTGCCAGCAGCCAATTTCGGGACATATCCTACGAGCAGTACTTC. V usage is TRBV4-2 and J usage is TRBJ2-7; a possible D gene is TRBD1 (6 bases). The CDR3 contains 15 residues. The V gene lost 2 bases and the J gene lost 1 base, with 12 bases spanning the gap. Looked up from germline, CDR1 is LGHNA and CDR2 is YNFKEQ.

V usage is TRBV5-4 and J usage is TRBJ1-4; D is perhaps TRBD1 (6 bases). The CDR3 consists of 16 residues. V shed 0 bases and J shed 6 bases, with 15 bases lying between them. The germline CDR1 and CDR2 sequences are SGHNT and YYREEE (reference sequence). The CDR3 DNA reads as TGTGCCAGCAGCTTGGGGGCAGGGGTTCAATATGAAAAACTGTTTTTT. Encoded protein: CASSLGAGVQYEKLFF.

This clone has more than one count but fewer than ten. The chain couples TRBV29-1 to TRBJ2-1; TRBD1 might be the D (5 bases). The CDR3 sequence is 11 residues long. With 3 bases removed from V and 14 bases from J, the gap between germline ends came to 14 bases. Germline assignment: CDR1 SQVTM and CDR2 ANQGSEA. CDR3 DNA: TGCAGCGTTGATTCCCAGGGAAGGAAGTTCTTC. It is translated as CSVDSQGRKFF.

This clone was seen only once. The chain recombines TRBV4-1 with TRBJ2-2; 7 positions match TRBD2. V lost 1 base, J lost 5 bases, and 7 bases stayed unmatched. Germline V gene lookup returns CDR1 MGHRA and CDR2 YSYEKL. This CDR3 region has 16 residues. The DNA of the CDR3 is TGCGCCAGCAGCCAAGTCTCGACTAGCAGGACCGGGGAGCTGTTTTTT. Translated: CASSQVSTSRTGELFF.

This clone occurred a few times. The rearrangement joins TRBV4-2 to TRBJ2-3; 8 nucleotides line up with TRBD2. CDR1 LGHNA and CDR2 YNFKEQ come from the germline V gene. V lost 1 base, J lost 2 bases, and 14 bases stayed unmatched. This CDR3 has 19 amino acids. DNA for the CDR3: TGTGCCAGCAGCCAAGGAGATAGCGGGGACCCCTTCCCCACAGATACGCAGTATTTT. It translates to CASSQGDSGDPFPTDTQYF.

V and J are TRBV27 and TRBJ1-1; a weak D match, TRBD1 (6 bases). The germline gives CDR1 MNHEY, CDR2 SMNVEV (reference sequence). V was clipped by 2 bases and J by 8 bases, with 12 bases between them. This CDR3 has 13 residues. CDR3 residues: CASSLGGGREAFF. The CDR3 DNA sequence: TGTGCCAGCAGTTTAGGGGGGGGCCGGGAAGCTTTCTTT.

The rearrangement uses TRBV19 and TRBJ2-3, with D hard to call. The CDR3 totals 13 residues. Germline V gene sequence: CDR1 LNHDA, CDR2 SQIVND (reference sequence). The V and J ends lost 6 bases and 0 bases respectively, with 7 bases between them. CDR3 protein: CASRSRSTDTQYF. The CDR3 coding sequence is TGTGCCAGTAGGAGTAGAAGCACAGATACGCAGTATTTT.

This sequence joins TRBV14 and TRBJ1-2; a weak D match, TRBD1 (6 bases). The CDR3 spans 19 residues. Germline CDR1 is SGHDN and CDR2 is FVKESK. The ends were cut back, 1 base at V and 3 bases at J, with 24 bases in the middle. Here the CDR3 DNA reads TGTGCCAGCAGCCAAGCACGTAGGGGGGGCCTGGGCCGTCACTATGGCTACACCTTC. Translating gives CASSQARRGGLGRHYGYTF.

This sequence joins TRBV27 and TRBJ1-1, with no clear D. The ends were cut back, 10 bases at V and 7 bases at J, with 13 bases in the middle. CDR1 and CDR2 (germline): MNHEY, SMNVEV (reference sequence). This CDR3 has 11 residues. The CDR3 nucleotides read TGTGCCACCCAATTAGCGAGTGAAGCTTTCTTT. Translated, it gives CATQLASEAFF.

This chain links TRBV13 with TRBJ2-3; 9 nucleotides align to TRBD1. This CDR3 contains 16 residues. With 5 bases clipped from V and 3 bases from J, the junction kept 9 bases outside the gene matches. Germline V gene sequence: CDR1 PRHDT, CDR2 FYEKMQ (reference sequence). CDR3 nucleotides: TGTGCCAGCAGCCGAGCCGGGACAGGGCTAACAGATACGCAGTATTTT. Protein sequence: CASSRAGTGLTDTQYF.

The chain has TRBV6-1 and TRBJ2-1, with TRBD1 identical over 10 bases. V gave up 6 bases and J gave up 6 bases; unmatched junction bases: 2. From germline, CDR1 is MNHNS and CDR2 SASEGT. CDR3 length equals 13 residues. The chain's CDR3 is CASRGTGANEQFF. The CDR3 DNA reads as TGTGCCAGCAGAGGGACAGGGGCCAATGAGCAGTTCTTC.

DNA of the CDR3: TGCAGCGTGGGACAGGTACCTAATGAAAAACTGTTTTTT. It specifies CSVGQVPNEKLFF. The chain links TRBV29-1 to TRBJ1-4; TRBD1 matches at 8 bases. This CDR3 spans 13 amino acids. The V gene end was trimmed by 6 bases and the J gene end by 3 bases; junction bases not matched to a gene: 3. Germline assignment: CDR1 SQVTM and CDR2 ANQGSEA.